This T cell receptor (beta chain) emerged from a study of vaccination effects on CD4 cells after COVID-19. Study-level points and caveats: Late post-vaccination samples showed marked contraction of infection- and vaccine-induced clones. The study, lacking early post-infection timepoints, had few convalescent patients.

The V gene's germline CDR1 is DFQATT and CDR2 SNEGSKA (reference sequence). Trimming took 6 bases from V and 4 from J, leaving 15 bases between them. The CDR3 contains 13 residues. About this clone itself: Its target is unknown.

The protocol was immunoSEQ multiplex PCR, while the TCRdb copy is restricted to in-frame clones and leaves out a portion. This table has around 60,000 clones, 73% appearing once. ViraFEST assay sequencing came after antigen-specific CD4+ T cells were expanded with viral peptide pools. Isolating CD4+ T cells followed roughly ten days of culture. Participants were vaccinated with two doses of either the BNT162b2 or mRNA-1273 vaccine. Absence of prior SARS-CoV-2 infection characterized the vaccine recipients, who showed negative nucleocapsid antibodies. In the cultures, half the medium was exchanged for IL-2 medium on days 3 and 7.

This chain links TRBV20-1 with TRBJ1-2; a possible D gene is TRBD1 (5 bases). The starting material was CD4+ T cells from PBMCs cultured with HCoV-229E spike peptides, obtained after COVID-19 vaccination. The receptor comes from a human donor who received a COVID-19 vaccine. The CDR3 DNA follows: TGCAGTGCGAGTTCAGGGTTTGGCTATGGCTACACCTTC. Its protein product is CSASSGFGYGYTF.